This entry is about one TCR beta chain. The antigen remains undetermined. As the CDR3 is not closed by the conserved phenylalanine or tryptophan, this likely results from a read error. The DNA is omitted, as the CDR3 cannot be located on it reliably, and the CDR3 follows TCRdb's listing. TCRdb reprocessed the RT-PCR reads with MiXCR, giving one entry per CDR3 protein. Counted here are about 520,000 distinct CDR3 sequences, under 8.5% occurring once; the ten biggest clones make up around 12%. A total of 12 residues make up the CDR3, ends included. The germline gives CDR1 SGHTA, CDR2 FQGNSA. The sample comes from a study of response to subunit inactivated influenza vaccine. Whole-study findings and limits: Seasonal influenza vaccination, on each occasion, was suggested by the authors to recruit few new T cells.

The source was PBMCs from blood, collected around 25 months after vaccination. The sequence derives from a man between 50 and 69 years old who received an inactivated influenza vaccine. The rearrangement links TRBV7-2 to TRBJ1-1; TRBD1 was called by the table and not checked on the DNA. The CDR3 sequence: CASSLVGTALSC.